The 15 T cell receptor beta chains below were found in one sample sequenced in a study of CD8+ T cells in alopecia areata. TCR sequencing used cDNA made by reverse transcription of extracted RNA. This table comes from immunoSEQ multiplex PCR, and its TCRdb copy is limited to in-frame clones, with some not included. This sample has some 150,000 clones, with around 50% found just once. Sequencing used CD8+ T cells sorted from blood, obtained at week 0. These receptors all come from a human donor with alopecia areata.

V and J are TRBV10-3 and TRBJ2-1; D perhaps matches TRBD1 (5 bases). V lost 2 bases to trimming and J lost 5 bases, with 7 bases between them. The CDR3 spans 13 residues. Germline-derived CDR1 and CDR2 are ENHRY and SYGVKD. The CDR3 reads CAISEKTDNEQFF. CDR3 nucleotides: TGTGCCATCAGTGAGAAGACAGACAATGAGCAGTTCTTC.

The CDR3 reads CASSFTGPRTGNTIYF. The CDR3, as DNA: TGTGCCAGCAGCTTCACGGGACCGAGGACTGGAAACACCATATATTTT. The V and J genes are TRBV7-2 and TRBJ1-3; TRBD1 is a possible D gene (5 bases). Trimming removed 3 bases from V and 2 bases from J, with 14 bases in between. CDR1 and CDR2 from the germline V gene are SGHTA and FQGNSA. This CDR3 comprises 16 residues.

V is TRBV25-1 and J is TRBJ1-2; D is possibly TRBD1 (5 bases). The CDR3 loop spans 13 amino acids. CDR1 is MGHDK and CDR2 is SYGVNS in the germline V gene. Trimming pared 3 bases from V and 4 bases from J, leaving 9 bases between. This chain's CDR3 is CASSDSGLYGYTF. The CDR3, as DNA: TGTGCCAGCAGTGATTCGGGGCTCTATGGCTACACCTTC.

The rearrangement links TRBV30 to TRBJ1-1; 7 positions agree with TRBD1. The CDR3 has 13 amino acids. Germline CDR1 and CDR2: GTSNPN and SVGIG (reference sequence). The ends lost 7 bases at V and 0 bases at J; junction bases unmatched: 5. The CDR3 DNA follows: TGTGCCTATAATACAGGGGTGAACACTGAAGCTTTCTTT. Its protein is CAYNTGVNTEAFF.

This clone was counted a single time. V is TRBV11-2 and J is TRBJ2-6; no clear D. The CDR3 has 15 residues. Germline-derived CDR1 and CDR2 are SGHAT and FQNNGV. Between the trimmed V and J ends, which lost 4 bases and 0 bases, there was a span of 7 bases. The CDR3 reads CASSSRDSGANVLTF. The CDR3 DNA sequence: TGTGCCAGCAGCTCTAGAGACTCTGGGGCCAACGTCCTGACTTTC.

This clone was recorded many times. The chain carries TRBV11-2 and TRBJ2-1, with D possibly being TRBD1 (5 bases). Germline-derived CDR1 and CDR2 are SGHAT and FQNNGV. Trimming shortened V by 6 bases and J by 8 bases, and 11 bases separated the two germline ends. This CDR3 is built from 12 residues. The CDR3 sequence is CASSPGHDEQFF. DNA for the CDR3: TGTGCCAGCAGTCCCGGACACGATGAGCAGTTCTTC. The full variable domain, rest sourced from reference TRBV11-2 and TRBJ2-1, is EAGVAQSPRYKIIEKRQSVAFWCNPISGHATLYWYQQILGQGPKLLIQFQNNGVVDDSQLPKDRFSAERLKGVDSTLKIQPAKLEDSAVYLCASSPGHDEQFFGPGTRLTVL.

In its sample, this clone was seen a few times. Germline is not matched at one junction end, which may reflect a read error. The chain combines TRBV19 with TRBJ2-2, with 8 bases lining up with TRBD2. CDR1 and CDR2 from the germline V gene are LNHDA and SQIVND (reference sequence). This CDR3 contains 11 residues. CDR3 region: CAGGDTGELFF. As DNA, the CDR3 is TGCGCGGGGGGTGATACCGGGGAGCTGTTTTTT.

This clone has only a few counts. CDR3 region: CASSWWGQGGTGELFF. In DNA form, the CDR3 reads TGTGCCAGCAGTTGGTGGGGACAGGGTGGCACCGGGGAGCTGTTTTTT. The gene calls are TRBV27 and TRBJ2-2; 9 nucleotides align to TRBD1. Trimming took 4 bases from V and 4 from J; bases not matched to a gene: 7. CDR3 length equals 16 residues. Germline loops: CDR1 MNHEY, CDR2 SMNVEV (reference sequence).

The genes are TRBV19 and TRBJ1-1; D is ambiguous. CDR1 is LNHDA and CDR2 is SQIVND in the germline V gene (reference sequence). Trimming left V 5 bases short and J 0 bases short, with 7 bases between. CDR3 size: 13 residues. CDR3 residues: CASSLGLNTEAFF. CDR3 DNA sequence: TGTGCCAGTAGTTTGGGGTTGAACACTGAAGCTTTCTTT.

This clone was detected a few times. The CDR3 region is CAWSKTGGKDTQYF. The CDR3 bases are TGTGCCTGGAGTAAGACAGGGGGCAAAGATACGCAGTATTTT. The V gene is TRBV30, the J gene TRBJ2-3, with 10 bases matching TRBD1. CDR3 length: 14 amino acids. In germline, CDR1 is GTSNPN, CDR2 SVGIG (reference sequence). V gave up 2 bases and J gave up 5 bases; unmatched junction bases: 4.

This clone has a count of ten or more. This chain uses TRBV5-1 with TRBJ2-2; D uncertain. V lost 0 bases, J lost 4 bases, and 7 bases lay in between. Germline V gene sequence: CDR1 SGHRS, CDR2 YFSETQ. This CDR3 spans 14 amino acids. CDR3 coding DNA: TGCGCCAGCAGCTTGGGTGGCGGCACCGGGGAGCTGTTTTTT. Translating it yields CASSLGGGTGELFF.

Here the CDR3 DNA reads TGTGCCAGCAGCCACCAGAGGCGTGGTGGCTACACCTTC. This translates into CASSHQRRGGYTF. This chain joins TRBV14 and TRBJ1-2; no clear D gene. Between the trimmed V and J ends, which lost 3 bases and 7 bases, there was a span of 12 bases. CDR1 is SGHDN, CDR2 FVKESK, per germline. There are 13 residues in the CDR3.

The V gene is TRBV10-1, the J gene TRBJ2-7; D possibly corresponds to TRBD2 (7 bases). The CDR3 covers 15 residues. Trimming took 5 bases from V and 0 from J, leaving 14 bases between them. CDR1 WNHNN and CDR2 SYGVQD come from the germline V gene (reference sequence). DNA for the CDR3: TGCGCCAGCAGTATACGGGGGGCGAGCTCCTACGAGCAGTACTTC. This codes for CASSIRGASSYEQYF.

This clone was seen more than once but under ten times. This rearrangement joins TRBV30 to TRBJ2-1, with TRBD2 matching over 10 bases. In germline, CDR1 is GTSNPN, CDR2 SVGIG (reference sequence). This CDR3 contains 16 residues. The ends lost 0 bases at V and 0 bases at J; junction bases unmatched: 2. The CDR3 protein is CAWSVSSGSSYNEQFF. The CDR3 coding sequence is TGTGCCTGGAGTGTCTCTAGCGGGAGCTCCTACAATGAGCAGTTCTTC.

In its sample, this clone was seen once. The CDR3 spells CASSQDPPPPRSTDTQYF. The CDR3 bases are TGCGCCAGCAGCCAAGATCCCCCTCCCCCGAGAAGCACAGATACGCAGTATTTT. The chain recombines TRBV4-1 with TRBJ2-3; no reliable D call. CDR1 MGHRA and CDR2 YSYEKL come from the germline V gene. Trimming stripped 0 bases from V and 0 bases from J, with 16 bases between. The CDR3 runs 18 residues.